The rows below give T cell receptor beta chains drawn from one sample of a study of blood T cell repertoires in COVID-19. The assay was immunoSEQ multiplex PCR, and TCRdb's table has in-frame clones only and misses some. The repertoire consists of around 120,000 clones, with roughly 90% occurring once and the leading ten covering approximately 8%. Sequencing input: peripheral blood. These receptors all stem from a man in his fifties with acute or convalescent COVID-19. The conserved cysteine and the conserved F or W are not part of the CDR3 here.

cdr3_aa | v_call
ASTVGTSGRTDTQY | TRBV9
ASRPGGSQETQY | TRBV27
ASSTGANQPQH | TRBV19
ASSTPSGDNTGELF | TRBV27
ASSRTGGGTEAF | TRBV6-5
ASSLGLNSPLH | TRBV7-2
ASIVGTTANYGYT | TRBV2
ASSLKAGFGYT | TRBV5-6
ASSVGSGLGAYEQY | TRBV9
ASSNTLIIADRGVWDEKLF | TRBV19
ASSRDTGETQY | TRBV10-2
AISESSQGVGYT | TRBV10-3
ASLGVGGGQPASTKNTEAF | TRBV19
ASSYGSRGQY | TRBV12-3/TRBV12-4
ASSSPQLAAYSYEQY | TRBV11-2
ASSRTFAGSPLH | TRBV27
ASSLGQTDTQY | TRBV12-3/TRBV12-4
ASGNRDRGRGSPLH | TRBV23-1
ASSPLDRSNQPQH | TRBV27
ASSSEGSSRRKGNEQF | TRBV7-2
ASSSRRLAGEQETQY | TRBV19
ASSQEGGYGEAF | TRBV4-3
ASSPGQGKDTQY | TRBV5-1
ASSLAGQVAYGYT | TRBV11-2
ASSQAGVRGPQH | TRBV3-1/TRBV3-2
ATSDHVTGGSFNEQF | TRBV24-1
ASSKALFRTRGTRSYEQY | TRBV21-1
ASSLGLAGGPSNEQF | TRBV27
ASSLQTPGTGNYGYT | TRBV7-2
ASSLNRINEKLF | TRBV5-6
ASSQDLDSFRNTEAF | TRBV3-1/TRBV3-2
ASSQDLGGWDSKNIQY | TRBV3-1/TRBV3-2
ASSYGGLAGAEQY | TRBV5-1
ASSQTQGSSGYT | TRBV14
ASSYSTTGSYEQY | TRBV6-5
ASSVGSFGGKVYEQY | TRBV9
ASSAGVAPDSGSYEQY | TRBV23-1
ASSVTGGHQPQH | TRBV5-4
ASSATGLGTDTQY | TRBV9
AWALQGNEQY | TRBV30
ASSFWTGGSYNEQF | TRBV7-9
ASTRIGPQH | TRBV5-8
ASTQRQTEAF | TRBV2
ASSPGTSGAQETQY | TRBV18
ASSVKAGGNNEQF | TRBV5-1